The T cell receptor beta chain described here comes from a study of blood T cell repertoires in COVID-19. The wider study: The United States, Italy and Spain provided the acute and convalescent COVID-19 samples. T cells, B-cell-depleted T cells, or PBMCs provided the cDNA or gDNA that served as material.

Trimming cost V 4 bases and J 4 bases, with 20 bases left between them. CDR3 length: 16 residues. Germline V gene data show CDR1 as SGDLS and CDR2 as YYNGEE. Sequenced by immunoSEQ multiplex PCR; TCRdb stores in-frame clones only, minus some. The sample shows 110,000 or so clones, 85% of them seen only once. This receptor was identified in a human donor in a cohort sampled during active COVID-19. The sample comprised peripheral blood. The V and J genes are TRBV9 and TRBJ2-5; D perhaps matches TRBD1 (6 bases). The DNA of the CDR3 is TGTGCCAGCAGCAGGGGGTTCTCCGGACGGGGAGAGACCCAGTACTTC. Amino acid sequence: CASSRGFSGRGETQYF.